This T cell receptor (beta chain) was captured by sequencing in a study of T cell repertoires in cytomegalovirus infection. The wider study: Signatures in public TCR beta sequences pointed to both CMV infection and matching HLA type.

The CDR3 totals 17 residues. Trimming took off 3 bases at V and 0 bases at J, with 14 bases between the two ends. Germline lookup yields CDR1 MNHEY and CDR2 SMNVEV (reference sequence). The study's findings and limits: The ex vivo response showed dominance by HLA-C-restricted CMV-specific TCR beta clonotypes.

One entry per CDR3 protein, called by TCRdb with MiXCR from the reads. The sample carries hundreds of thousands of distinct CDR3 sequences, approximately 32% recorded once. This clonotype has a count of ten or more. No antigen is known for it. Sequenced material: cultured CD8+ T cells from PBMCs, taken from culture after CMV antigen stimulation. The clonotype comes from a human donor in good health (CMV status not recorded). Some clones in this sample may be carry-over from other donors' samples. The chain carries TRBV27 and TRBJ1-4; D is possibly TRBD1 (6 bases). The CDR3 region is CASSFYRDTATNEKLFF. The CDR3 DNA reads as TGTGCCAGCAGTTTTTACCGGGACACCGCAACTAATGAAAAACTGTTTTTT.